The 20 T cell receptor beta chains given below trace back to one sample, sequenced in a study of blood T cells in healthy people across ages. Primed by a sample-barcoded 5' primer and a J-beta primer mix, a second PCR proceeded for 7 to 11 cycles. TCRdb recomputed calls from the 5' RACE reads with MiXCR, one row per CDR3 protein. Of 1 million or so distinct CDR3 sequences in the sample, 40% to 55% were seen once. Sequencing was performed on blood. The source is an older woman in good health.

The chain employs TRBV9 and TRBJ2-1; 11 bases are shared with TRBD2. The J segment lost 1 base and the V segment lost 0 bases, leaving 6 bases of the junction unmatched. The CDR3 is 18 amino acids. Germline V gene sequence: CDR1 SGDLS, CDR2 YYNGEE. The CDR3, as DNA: TGTGCCAGCAGCGTAGGTAGCGGGAGGGCCGGGTCCTACAATGAGCAGTTCTTC. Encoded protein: CASSVGSGRAGSYNEQFF.

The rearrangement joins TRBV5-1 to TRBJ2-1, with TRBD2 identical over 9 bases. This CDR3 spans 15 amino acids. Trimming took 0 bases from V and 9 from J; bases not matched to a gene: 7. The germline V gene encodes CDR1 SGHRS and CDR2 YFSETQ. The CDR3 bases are TGCGCCAGCAGCTTGGTGGGCGGGAGGGCCCCTGAGCAGTTCTTC. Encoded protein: CASSLVGGRAPEQFF.

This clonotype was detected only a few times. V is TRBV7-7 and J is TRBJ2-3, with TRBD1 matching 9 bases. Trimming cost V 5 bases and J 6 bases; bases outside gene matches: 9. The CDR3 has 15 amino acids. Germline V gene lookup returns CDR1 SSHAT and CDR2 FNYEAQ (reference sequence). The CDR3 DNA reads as TGTGCCAGCAGCGAGTCGACAGGGGGTTTCGATACGCAGTATTTT. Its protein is CASSESTGGFDTQYF.

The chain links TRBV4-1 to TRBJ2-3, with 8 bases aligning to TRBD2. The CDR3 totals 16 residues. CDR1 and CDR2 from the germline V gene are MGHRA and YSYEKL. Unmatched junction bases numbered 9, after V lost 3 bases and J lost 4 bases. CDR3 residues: CASSHAGGGRSDTQYF. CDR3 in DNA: TGCGCCAGCAGCCATGCCGGGGGCGGGAGGTCAGATACGCAGTATTTT.

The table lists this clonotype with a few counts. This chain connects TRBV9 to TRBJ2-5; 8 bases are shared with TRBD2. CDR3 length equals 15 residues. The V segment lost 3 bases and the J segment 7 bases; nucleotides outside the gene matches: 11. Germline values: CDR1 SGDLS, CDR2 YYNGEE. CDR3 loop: CASSGEATSAVTQYF. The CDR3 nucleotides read TGTGCCAGCAGCGGAGAGGCGACTAGCGCCGTGACCCAGTACTTC.

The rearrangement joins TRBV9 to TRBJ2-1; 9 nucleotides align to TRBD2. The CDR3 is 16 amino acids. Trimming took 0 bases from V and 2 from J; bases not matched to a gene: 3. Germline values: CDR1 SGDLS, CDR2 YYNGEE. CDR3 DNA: TGTGCCAGCAGCGTAGAGGTAGCGGGAGCCTACAATGAGCAGTTCTTC. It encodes CASSVEVAGAYNEQFF.

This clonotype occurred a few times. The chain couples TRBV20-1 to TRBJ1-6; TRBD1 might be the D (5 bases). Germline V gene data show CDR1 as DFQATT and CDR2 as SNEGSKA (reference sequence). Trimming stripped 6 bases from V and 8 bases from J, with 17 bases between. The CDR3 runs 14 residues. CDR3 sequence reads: CSATSRDPYSPLHF. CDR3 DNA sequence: TGCAGTGCCACCTCCCGGGACCCCTATTCACCCCTCCACTTT.

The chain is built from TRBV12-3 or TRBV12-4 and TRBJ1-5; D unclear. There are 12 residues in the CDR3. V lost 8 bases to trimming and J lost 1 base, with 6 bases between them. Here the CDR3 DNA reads TGTGCCAGCCGGGAGAGCAATCAGCCCCAGCATTTT. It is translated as CASRESNQPQHF.

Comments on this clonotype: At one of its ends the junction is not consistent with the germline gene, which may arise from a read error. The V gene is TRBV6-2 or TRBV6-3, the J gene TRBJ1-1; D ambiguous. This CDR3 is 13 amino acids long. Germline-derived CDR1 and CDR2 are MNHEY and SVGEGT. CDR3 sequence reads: CASSYGDRTEAFF. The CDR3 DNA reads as TGTGCCAGCAGTTACGGGGATCGGACTGAGGCTTTCTTT.

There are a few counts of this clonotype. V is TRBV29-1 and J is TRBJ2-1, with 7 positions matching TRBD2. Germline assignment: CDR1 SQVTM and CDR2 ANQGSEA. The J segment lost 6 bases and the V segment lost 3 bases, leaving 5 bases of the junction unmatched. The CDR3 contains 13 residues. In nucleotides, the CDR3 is TGCAGCGTTGACCTGGGGGGGACCAATGAGCAGTTCTTC. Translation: CSVDLGGTNEQFF.

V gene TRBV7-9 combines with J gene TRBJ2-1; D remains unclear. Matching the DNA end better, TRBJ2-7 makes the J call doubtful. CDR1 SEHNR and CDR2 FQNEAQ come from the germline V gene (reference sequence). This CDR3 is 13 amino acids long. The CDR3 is CASSFASYNEQYF. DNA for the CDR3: TGTGCCAGCAGCTTTGCTTCATACAATGAGCAGTACTTC.

In nucleotides, the CDR3 is TGTGCCAGCAGCCGAACAAACAGGGGGCGATTTGGCTACACCTTC. Translated, it gives CASSRTNRGRFGYTF. The rearrangement links TRBV21-1 to TRBJ1-2; the D call of TRBD1 is as the table states it, not checked on the DNA. TRBV21-1 is designated a pseudogene. The CDR3 covers 15 residues.

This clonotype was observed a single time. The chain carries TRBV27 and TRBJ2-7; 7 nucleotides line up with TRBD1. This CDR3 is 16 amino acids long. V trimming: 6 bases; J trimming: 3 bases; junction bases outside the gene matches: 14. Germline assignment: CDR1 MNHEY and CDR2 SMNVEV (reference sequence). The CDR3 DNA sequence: TGTGCCAGCAGCAGCTACCCCGGGACAGACGGCTACGAGCAGTACTTC. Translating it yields CASSSYPGTDGYEQYF.

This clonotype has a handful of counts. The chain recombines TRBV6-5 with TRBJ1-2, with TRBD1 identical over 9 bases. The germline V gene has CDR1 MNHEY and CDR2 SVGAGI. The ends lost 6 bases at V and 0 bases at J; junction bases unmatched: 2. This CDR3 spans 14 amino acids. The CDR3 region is CASRGTGTNYGYTF. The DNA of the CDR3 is TGTGCCAGCAGGGGGACAGGGACTAACTATGGCTACACCTTC.

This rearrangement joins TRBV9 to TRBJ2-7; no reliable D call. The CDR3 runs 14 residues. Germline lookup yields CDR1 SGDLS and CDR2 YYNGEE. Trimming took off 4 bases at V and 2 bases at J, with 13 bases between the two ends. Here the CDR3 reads CASSPRNSPYEQYF. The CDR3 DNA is TGTGCCAGCAGCCCCCGCAACAGCCCCTACGAGCAGTACTTC.

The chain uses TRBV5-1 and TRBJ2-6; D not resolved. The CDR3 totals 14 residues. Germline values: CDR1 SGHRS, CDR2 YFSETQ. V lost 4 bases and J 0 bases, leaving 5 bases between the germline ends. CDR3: CASSTVSGANVLTF. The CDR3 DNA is TGCGCCAGCAGCACGGTCTCTGGGGCCAACGTCCTGACTTTC.

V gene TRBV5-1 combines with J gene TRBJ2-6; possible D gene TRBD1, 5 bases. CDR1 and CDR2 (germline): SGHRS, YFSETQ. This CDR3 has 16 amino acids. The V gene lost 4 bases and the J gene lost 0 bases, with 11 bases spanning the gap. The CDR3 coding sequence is TGCGCCAGCAGCGTAGGTGACAGCTCTGGGGCCAACGTCCTGACTTTC. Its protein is CASSVGDSSGANVLTF. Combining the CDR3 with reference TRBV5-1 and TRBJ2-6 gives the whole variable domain KAGVTQTPRYLIKTRGQQVTLSCSPISGHRSVSWYQQTPGQGLQFLFEYFSETQRNKGNFPGRFSGRQFSNSRSEMNVSTLELGDSALYLCASSVGDSSGANVLTFGAGSRLTVL.

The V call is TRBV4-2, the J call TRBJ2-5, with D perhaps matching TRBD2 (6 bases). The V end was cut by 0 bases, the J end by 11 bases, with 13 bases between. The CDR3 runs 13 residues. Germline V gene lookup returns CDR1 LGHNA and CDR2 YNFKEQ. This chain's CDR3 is CASSQEVAREQYF. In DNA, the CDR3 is TGTGCCAGCAGCCAAGAGGTTGCTCGGGAGCAGTACTTC.

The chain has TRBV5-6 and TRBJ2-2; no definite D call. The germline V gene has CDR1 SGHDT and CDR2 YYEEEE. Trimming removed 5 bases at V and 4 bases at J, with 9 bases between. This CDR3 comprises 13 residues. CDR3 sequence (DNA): TGTGCCAGCAGGGTTGTGGGCACCGGGGAGCTGTTTTTT. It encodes CASRVVGTGELFF.

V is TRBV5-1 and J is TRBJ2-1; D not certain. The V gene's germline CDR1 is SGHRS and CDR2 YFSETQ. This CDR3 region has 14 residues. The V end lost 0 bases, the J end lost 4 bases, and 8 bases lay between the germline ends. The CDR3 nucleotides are TGCGCCAGCAGCTTGGCCATGGGTTACAATGAGCAGTTCTTC. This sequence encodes CASSLAMGYNEQFF.